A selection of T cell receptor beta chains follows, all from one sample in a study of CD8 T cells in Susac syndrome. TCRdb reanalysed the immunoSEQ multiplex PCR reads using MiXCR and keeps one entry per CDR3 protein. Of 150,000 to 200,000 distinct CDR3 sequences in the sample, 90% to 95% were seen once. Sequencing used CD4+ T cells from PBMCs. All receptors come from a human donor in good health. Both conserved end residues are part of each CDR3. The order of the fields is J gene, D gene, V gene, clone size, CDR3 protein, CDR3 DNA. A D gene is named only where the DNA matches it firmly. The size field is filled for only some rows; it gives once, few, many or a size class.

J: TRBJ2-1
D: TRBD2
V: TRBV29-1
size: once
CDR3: CSVGLAVNEQFF
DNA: TGCAGCGTGGGACTAGCGGTTAATGAGCAGTTCTTC

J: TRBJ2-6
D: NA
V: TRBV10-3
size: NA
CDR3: CAISEGAGANVLTF
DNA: TGTGCCATCAGCGAGGGTGCTGGGGCCAACGTCCTGACTTTC

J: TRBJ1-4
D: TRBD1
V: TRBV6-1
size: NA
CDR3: CASSADRVEEKLFF
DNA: TGTGCCAGCAGTGCGGACAGGGTCGAGGAAAAACTGTTTTTT

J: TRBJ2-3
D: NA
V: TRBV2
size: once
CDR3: CASSVSIYTQYF
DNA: TGTGCCAGCAGTGTTTCCATTTATACGCAGTATTTT

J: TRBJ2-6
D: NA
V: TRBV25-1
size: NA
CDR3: CASSAYNVLTF
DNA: TGTGCCAGCAGTGCCTACAACGTCCTGACTTTC

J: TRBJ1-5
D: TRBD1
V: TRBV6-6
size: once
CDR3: CASRREGAEPQHF
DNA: TGTGCCAGCAGGAGGGAGGGGGCAGAGCCCCAGCATTTT

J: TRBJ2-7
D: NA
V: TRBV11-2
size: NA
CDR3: CASSVGQYEQYF
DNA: TGTGCCAGCAGCGTAGGCCAGTACGAGCAGTACTTC

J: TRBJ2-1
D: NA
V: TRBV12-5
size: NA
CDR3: CASGLTGAPLFF
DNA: TGTGCTAGTGGTTTGACCGGGGCCCCCCTCTTCTTC

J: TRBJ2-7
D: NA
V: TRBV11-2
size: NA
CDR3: CASSARLTRKSYEQYF
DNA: TGTGCCAGCAGCGCTCGTCTGACACGGAAATCCTACGAGCAGTACTTC

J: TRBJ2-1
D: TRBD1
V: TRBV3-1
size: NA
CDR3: CASSQDLLVRTGYNEQFF
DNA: TGTGCCAGCAGCCAAGATTTATTGGTCCGGACAGGCTACAATGAGCAGTTCTTC

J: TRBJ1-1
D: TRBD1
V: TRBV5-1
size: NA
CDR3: CASSWGDSRSNTEAFF
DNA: TGCGCCAGCAGCTGGGGGGACAGCCGAAGCAACACTGAAGCTTTCTTT

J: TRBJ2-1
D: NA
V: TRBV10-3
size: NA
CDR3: CAISEKGDYNEQFF
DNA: TGTGCCATCAGTGAAAAGGGAGATTACAATGAGCAGTTCTTC

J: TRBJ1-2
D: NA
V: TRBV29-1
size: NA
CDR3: CSVVSDNYGYTF
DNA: TGCAGCGTTGTGTCGGATAACTATGGCTACACCTTC

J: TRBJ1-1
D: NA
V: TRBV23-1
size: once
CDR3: CASSQSKYSPNTEAFF
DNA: TGCGCCAGCAGTCAATCGAAGTATAGCCCGAACACTGAAGCTTTCTTT

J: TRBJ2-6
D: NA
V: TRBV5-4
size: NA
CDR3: CASGTASGANVLTF
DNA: TGTGCCAGCGGGACGGCCTCTGGGGCCAACGTCCTGACTTTC

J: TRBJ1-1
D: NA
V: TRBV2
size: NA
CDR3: CASRSGRMNTEAFF
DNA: TGTGCCAGCAGGTCGGGACGGATGAACACTGAAGCTTTCTTT

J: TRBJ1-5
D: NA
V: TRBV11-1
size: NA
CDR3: CASSPDRHQPQHF
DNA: TGTGCCAGCAGCCCCGACAGACATCAGCCCCAGCATTTT

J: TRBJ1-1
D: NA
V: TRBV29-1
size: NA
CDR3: CSAGTTEAFF
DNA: TGCAGCGCTGGAACCACTGAAGCTTTCTTT

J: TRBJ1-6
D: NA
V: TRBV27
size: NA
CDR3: CASSSGRTTYNSPLHF
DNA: TGTGCCAGCAGTTCGGGACGGACTACCTATAATTCACCCCTCCACTTT

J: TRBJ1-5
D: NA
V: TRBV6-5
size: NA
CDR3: CASRGSSSNQPQHF
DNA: TGTGCCAGCAGAGGGAGTAGCAGCAATCAGCCCCAGCATTTT

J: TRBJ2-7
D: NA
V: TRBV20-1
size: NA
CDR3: CSARSQISYEQYF
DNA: TGCAGTGCTAGAAGTCAAATATCCTACGAGCAGTACTTC

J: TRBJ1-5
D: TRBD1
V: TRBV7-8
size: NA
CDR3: CASSLFSFWGQTFSNQPQHF
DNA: TGTGCCAGCAGCTTATTTTCTTTTTGGGGACAGACCTTTAGCAATCAGCCCCAGCATTTT

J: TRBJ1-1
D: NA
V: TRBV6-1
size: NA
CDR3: CASKKNLNTEAFF
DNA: TGTGCCAGCAAAAAGAACTTGAACACTGAAGCTTTCTTT

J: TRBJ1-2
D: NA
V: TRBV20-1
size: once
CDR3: CSARDAYTF
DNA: TGCAGTGCTAGAGATGCTTACACCTTC

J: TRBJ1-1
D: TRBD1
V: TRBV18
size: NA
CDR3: CASSRTQSQGGTEAFF
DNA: TGTGCCAGCTCACGAACCCAGAGTCAGGGGGGCACTGAAGCTTTCTTT

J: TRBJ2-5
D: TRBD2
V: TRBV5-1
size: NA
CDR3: CASSLALSGLGRETQYF
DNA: TGCGCCAGCAGCTTGGCCTTGTCGGGACTAGGGCGAGAGACCCAGTACTTC

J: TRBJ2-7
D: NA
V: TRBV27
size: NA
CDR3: CASSSRWASYEQYF
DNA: TGTGCCAGCAGCTCGAGATGGGCCTCCTACGAGCAGTACTTC

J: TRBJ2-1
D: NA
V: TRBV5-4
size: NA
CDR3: CASSLAGPYNEQFF
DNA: TGTGCCAGCAGCTTGGCGGGGCCCTACAATGAGCAGTTCTTC

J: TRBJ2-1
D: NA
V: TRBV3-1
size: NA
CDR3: CASSQPYNEQFF
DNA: TGTGCCAGCAGCCAACCCTACAATGAGCAGTTCTTC

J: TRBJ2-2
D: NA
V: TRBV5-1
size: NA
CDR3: CASGSGLHTGELFF
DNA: TGCGCCAGCGGGTCAGGCTTGCACACCGGGGAGCTGTTTTTT

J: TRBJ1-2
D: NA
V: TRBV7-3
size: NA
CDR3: CASSFDGTNYGYTF
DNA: TGTGCCAGCAGCTTCGACGGCACTAACTATGGCTACACCTTC

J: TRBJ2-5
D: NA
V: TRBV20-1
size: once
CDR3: CSSRSGTEETQYF
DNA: TGCAGCTCCCGTAGCGGGACAGAGGAGACCCAGTACTTC

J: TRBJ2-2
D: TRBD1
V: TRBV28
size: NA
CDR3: CASSPPGTGDTGELFF
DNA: TGTGCCAGCAGTCCCCCCGGGACAGGGGACACCGGGGAGCTGTTTTTT

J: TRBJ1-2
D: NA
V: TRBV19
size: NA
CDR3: CASSDRSWDYGYTF
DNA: TGTGCCAGTAGCGACCGTTCCTGGGACTATGGCTACACCTTC

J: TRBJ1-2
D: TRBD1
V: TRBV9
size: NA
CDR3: CASSLTGGTDNYGYTF
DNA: TGTGCCAGCAGCTTAACCGGAGGGACAGATAACTATGGCTACACCTTC

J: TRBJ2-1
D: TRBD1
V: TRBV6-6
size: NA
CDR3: CASSLGQLNNNEQFF
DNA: TGTGCCAGCAGTTTGGGACAGCTTAATAACAATGAGCAGTTCTTC

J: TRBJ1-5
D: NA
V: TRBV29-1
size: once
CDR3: CSVDTGSNQPQHF
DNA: TGCAGCGTTGACACAGGAAGCAATCAGCCCCAGCATTTT

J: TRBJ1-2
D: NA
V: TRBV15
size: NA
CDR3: CATSRDLLTRGYGYTF
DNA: TGTGCCACCAGCAGAGATCTGCTGACCAGGGGCTATGGCTACACCTTC

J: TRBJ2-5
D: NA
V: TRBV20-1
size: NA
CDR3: CSARGSETQETQYF
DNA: TGCAGTGCTAGAGGTAGCGAAACCCAAGAGACCCAGTACTTC

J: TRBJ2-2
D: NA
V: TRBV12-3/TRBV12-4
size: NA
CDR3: CASSLGGSVVGELFF
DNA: TGTGCCAGCAGCTTGGGGGGATCTGTAGTCGGGGAGCTGTTTTTT

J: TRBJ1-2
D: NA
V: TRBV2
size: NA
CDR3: CASRDLGTSYGYTF
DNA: TGTGCCAGCAGAGATCTAGGGACTTCGTATGGCTACACCTTC

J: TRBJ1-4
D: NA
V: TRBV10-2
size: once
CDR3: CASADSATNEKLFF
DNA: TGCGCCAGCGCCGATTCTGCAACTAATGAAAAACTGTTTTTT

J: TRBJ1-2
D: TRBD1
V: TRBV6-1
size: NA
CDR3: CASSQAGQPEYGYTF
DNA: TGTGCCAGCAGTCAAGCGGGACAGCCCGAGTATGGCTACACCTTC

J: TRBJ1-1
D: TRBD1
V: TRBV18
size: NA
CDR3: CASSGRQGTEAFF
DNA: TGTGCCAGCTCAGGTAGACAGGGCACTGAAGCTTTCTTT

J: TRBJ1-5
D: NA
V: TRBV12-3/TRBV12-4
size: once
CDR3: CASSPGALGGPQHF
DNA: TGTGCCAGCAGCCCCGGTGCTTTGGGAGGGCCCCAGCATTTT